This T cell receptor (beta chain) was captured in a study of T cell clonotyping in hematopoietic cell transplantation. As to this clone: The antigen is unknown.

V lost 10 bases, J lost 1 base, and 10 bases lay in between. The CDR3 runs 12 residues. CDR1 and CDR2 from the germline V gene are LNHDA and SQIVND (reference sequence). Method: immunoSEQ multiplex PCR; TCRdb's copy keeps in-frame clones and lacks some. The sample shows approximately 44,000 clones, about 85% of them seen only once. Study-level points and caveats: Higher Inverse Simpson Index values in graft donor and pretransplant recipient predicted broader posttransplant TCR diversity. Without cell sorting, CD4 versus CD8 contributions remain unresolved.

The time point was: recipient sample about 28 days before transplant, after cytoreduction. This clonotype originated in a man aged 60 to 69 with acute myeloid leukemia. Some clones in this sample may be carry-over from other donors' samples. V and J are TRBV19 and TRBJ1-2; D possibly corresponds to TRBD1 (6 bases). Here the sequenced sample was peripheral blood mononuclear cells, taken before stem cell transplant. CDR3 residues: CATGGGNYGYTF. CDR3 DNA sequence: TGTGCCACCGGAGGGGGTAACTATGGCTACACCTTC.